These 2 T cell receptor beta chains originate from one sample sequenced in a study of CD8 T cells in Susac syndrome. After extraction with the RNeasy kit, about 0.5 to 1 ug of the RNA was reverse transcribed using random hexamers. TCRdb redid the calling of the immunoSEQ multiplex PCR reads with MiXCR, one entry per CDR3 protein. The table lists about 25,000 distinct CDR3 sequences, about 95% of them singletons. Sequencing input: CD8+ T cells from PBMCs. The origin of the receptors is a human donor in good health.

V and J are TRBV6-1 and TRBJ1-6; no definite D call. Germline values: CDR1 MNHNS, CDR2 SASEGT. Trimming left V 5 bases short and J 9 bases short, with 17 bases between. The CDR3 consists of 15 residues. CDR3 protein: CASSRPSGWSSPLHF. In DNA, the CDR3 is TGTGCCAGCAGTCGCCCCTCGGGATGGAGTTCACCCCTCCACTTT.

The chain employs TRBV5-6 and TRBJ2-4; D uncertain. The germline V gene has CDR1 SGHDT and CDR2 YYEEEE. The CDR3 extends over 14 amino acids. Trimming shortened V by 4 bases and J by 1 base, and 9 bases separated the two germline ends. The CDR3 protein is CASSQTLAKNIQYF. CDR3 DNA: TGTGCCAGCAGCCAGACCTTGGCCAAAAACATTCAGTACTTC.